These 4 T cell receptor beta chains came from one sample sequenced in a study of chemoradiotherapy in HPV16-positive cancers. Here immunoSEQ multiplex PCR was the method, and the copy in TCRdb shows in-frame clones only, minus some. The repertoire holds 13,000 or so clones, less than 90% seen once, with 2.5% to 3% in the top ten. This specimen consisted of blood, obtained from a patient who underwent chemoradiotherapy. All receptors derive from a human donor with HPV-associated anogenital cancer.

This clone showed up just a few times. V and J are TRBV6-6 and TRBJ1-6; the D is unclear. Deletions cut 4 bases from V and 4 bases from J, with 11 bases between. The CDR3 length is 15 residues. CDR1 and CDR2 from the germline V gene are MNHNY and SVGAGI (reference sequence). The CDR3 here is CASSSSSPYNSPLHF. The CDR3 nucleotides are TGTGCCAGCAGTTCGTCCTCACCTTATAATTCACCCCTCCACTTT.

This chain connects TRBV11-2 to TRBJ1-2, with TRBD1 matching over 7 bases. Trimming cost V 8 bases and J 10 bases; bases outside gene matches: 13. Germline loops: CDR1 SGHAT, CDR2 FQNNGV. The length of the CDR3 is 13 residues. CDR3 residues: CASYPGGGLDYTF. The CDR3 bases are TGTGCCAGCTACCCAGGGGGGGGTTTAGACTACACCTTC.

The gene calls are TRBV19 and TRBJ1-4; D call uncertain. Germline loops: CDR1 LNHDA, CDR2 SQIVND (reference sequence). This CDR3 has 14 amino acids. The V and J ends lost 5 bases and 4 bases respectively, with 11 bases between them. The CDR3 region is CASSGGSINEKLFF. The DNA of the CDR3 is TGTGCCAGTAGTGGAGGCAGCATTAATGAAAAACTGTTTTTT.

This sequence joins TRBV11-1 and TRBJ1-6, with 10 positions matching TRBD1. Germline V gene sequence: CDR1 SGHAT, CDR2 FQDESV (reference sequence). This CDR3 contains 15 residues. J lost 11 bases, V lost 5 bases, and 9 bases had no gene match. The CDR3 loop reads CASSPRTGGTTPLHF. Here the CDR3 DNA reads TGTGCCAGCAGCCCACGGACAGGGGGAACGACACCCCTCCACTTT.